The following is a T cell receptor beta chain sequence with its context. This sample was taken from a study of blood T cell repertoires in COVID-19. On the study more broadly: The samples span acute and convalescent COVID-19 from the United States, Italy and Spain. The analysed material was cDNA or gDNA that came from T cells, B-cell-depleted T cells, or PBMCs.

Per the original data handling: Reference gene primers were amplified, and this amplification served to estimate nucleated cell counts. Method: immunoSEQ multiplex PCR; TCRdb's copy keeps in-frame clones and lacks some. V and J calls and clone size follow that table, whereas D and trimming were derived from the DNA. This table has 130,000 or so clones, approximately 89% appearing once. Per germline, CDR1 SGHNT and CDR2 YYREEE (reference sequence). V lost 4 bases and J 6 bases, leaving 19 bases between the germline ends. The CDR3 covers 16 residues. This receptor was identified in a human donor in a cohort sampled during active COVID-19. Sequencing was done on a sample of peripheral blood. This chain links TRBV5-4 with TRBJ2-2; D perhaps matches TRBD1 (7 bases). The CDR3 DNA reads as TGTGCCAGCAGCCCGTGGTCAGGGGGGACCCCCGGGGAGCTGTTTTTT. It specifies CASSPWSGGTPGELFF.